The source of this T cell receptor beta chain is a study of T cell responses to AZD1222 COVID-19 vaccine. Sequencing was performed with immunoSEQ multiplex PCR; in TCRdb, only in-frame clones are kept and a portion is missing. The sample has more than 100,000 clones; roughly 87% are singletons. Sequenced material: peripheral blood, taken on day 0 of AZD1222 vaccination. The sequence derives from an adult in good health.

The CDR3 spells CAWSREGGQPQHF. The CDR3 coding sequence is TGTGCCTGGAGTAGGGAGGGAGGTCAGCCCCAGCATTTT. V and J are TRBV30 and TRBJ1-5; D remains unclear. This CDR3 spans 13 amino acids. V was pared by 2 bases and J by 6 bases, with 11 bases between. CDR1 and CDR2 from the germline V gene are GTSNPN and SVGIG (reference sequence). The variable domain in full, completed from reference TRBV30 and TRBJ1-5, reads SQTIHQWPATLVQPVGSPLSLECTVEGTSNPNLYWYRQAAGRGLQLLFYSVGIGQISSEVPQNLSASRPQDRQFILSSKKLLLSDSGFYLCAWSREGGQPQHFGDGTRLSIL.